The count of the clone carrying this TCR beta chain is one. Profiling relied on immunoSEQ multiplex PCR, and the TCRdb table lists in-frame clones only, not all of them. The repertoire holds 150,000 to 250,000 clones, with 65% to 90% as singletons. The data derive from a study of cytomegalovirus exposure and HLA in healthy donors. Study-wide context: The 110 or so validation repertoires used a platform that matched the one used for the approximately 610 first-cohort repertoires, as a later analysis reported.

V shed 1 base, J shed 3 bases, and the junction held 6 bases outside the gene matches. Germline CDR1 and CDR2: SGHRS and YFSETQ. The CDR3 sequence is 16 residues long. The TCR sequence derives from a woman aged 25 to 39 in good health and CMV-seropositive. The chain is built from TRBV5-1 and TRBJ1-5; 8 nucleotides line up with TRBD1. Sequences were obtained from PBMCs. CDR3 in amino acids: CASSLTTGGVNQPQHF. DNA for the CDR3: TGCGCCAGCAGCTTGACTACAGGGGGTGTCAATCAGCCCCAGCATTTT.